This note documents a single TCR beta chain sequence. This CDR3 is built from 17 residues. In germline, CDR1 is SGHVS, CDR2 FQNEAQ. V lost 0 bases to trimming and J lost 0 bases, with 9 bases between them. The source of the sample is a study of blood T cell repertoires in COVID-19. Study as a whole: Material from acute and convalescent COVID-19 was sourced from the United States, Italy and Spain.

In the authors' methods: Reference gene primer amplification yielded estimated nucleated cell counts. Clones were sequenced by immunoSEQ multiplex PCR, and TCRdb holds only the in-frame ones, with some missing. Clone size and the V and J calls come from that table; the DNA yielded D and trimming. The data show over 100,000 clones, around 81% seen once. This rearrangement joins TRBV7-8 to TRBJ1-6, with D unclear. This receptor was obtained from an older woman with active or convalescent COVID-19. Sequenced input: peripheral blood. The CDR3 nucleotides read TGTGCCAGCAGCTTAGCGGTTGGGAGCTCCTATAATTCACCCCTCCACTTT. Translating it yields CASSLAVGSSYNSPLHF.